This T cell receptor (beta chain) was recovered during a study of T-cell memory formation after mild COVID-19. Whole-study context: Largely donor-specific sequence clusters came from two donors. Study-wide results and caveats: Pre-infection memory showed some responding clones, and this suggested that cross-reactive memory joined. CD4+ contracting clones were found mainly in CM and EM, and CD8+ ones in EMRA.

About this clonotype: No antigen is known for it.

TCR alpha and TCR beta cDNA libraries carrying sample barcodes and UMIs came from 5'RACE with constant-segment primers. MiXCR, applied by TCRdb to the 5' RACE reads, yields one record per CDR3 protein. The sample gives approximately 500,000 distinct CDR3 sequences, about 23% of which show up once; under 15% is in the top ten. Trimming cost V 5 bases and J 4 bases, with 14 bases left between them. This CDR3 is 14 amino acids long. The chain has TRBV12-3 or TRBV12-4 and TRBJ1-2; a possible D gene is TRBD1 (5 bases). The sequenced sample consisted of PBMCs or a T cell subset sorted from them (not recorded which). This TCR came from an adult woman who had mild COVID-19 (a few samples of this study predate the infection). Cell type and time point are not known. The CDR3 bases are TGTGCCAGCAGTCAAACAGAGGGGTCCTATGGCTACACCTTC. Its protein product is CASSQTEGSYGYTF.